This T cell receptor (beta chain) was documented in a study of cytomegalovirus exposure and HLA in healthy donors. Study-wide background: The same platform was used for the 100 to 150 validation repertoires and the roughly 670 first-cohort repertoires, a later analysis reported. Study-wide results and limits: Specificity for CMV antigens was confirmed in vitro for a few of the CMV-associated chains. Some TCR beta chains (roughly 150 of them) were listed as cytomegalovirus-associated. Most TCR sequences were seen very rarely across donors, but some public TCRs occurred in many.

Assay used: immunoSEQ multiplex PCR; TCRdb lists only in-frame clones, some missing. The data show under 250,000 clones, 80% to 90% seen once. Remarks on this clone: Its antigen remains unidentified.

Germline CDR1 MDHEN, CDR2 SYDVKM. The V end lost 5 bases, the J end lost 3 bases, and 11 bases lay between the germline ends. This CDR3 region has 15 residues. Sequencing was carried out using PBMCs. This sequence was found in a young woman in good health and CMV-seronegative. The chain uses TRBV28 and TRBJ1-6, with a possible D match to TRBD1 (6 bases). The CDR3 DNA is TGTGCCAGCAGTCCCACAGGGAACTATAATTCACCCCTCCACTTT. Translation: CASSPTGNYNSPLHF.